This TCR beta chain is drawn from a study of OX40 agonist ivuxolimab in advanced cancers. With 6 bases clipped from V and 3 bases from J, the junction kept 3 bases outside the gene matches. The CDR3 has 13 residues. Germline CDR1 reads SGHKS; CDR2 reads YYEKEE (reference sequence). Generated by immunoSEQ multiplex PCR, the TCRdb table keeps only in-frame clones and is missing some. The profile shows over 9,000 clones, under 90% of them singletons. The material was CD4+ or CD8+ T cells sorted from blood, obtained in a trial of the OX40 agonist ivuxolimab. V and J are TRBV5-5 and TRBJ2-1; 7 bases agree with TRBD1. This TCR was recovered from an adult with an advanced solid tumor such as melanoma, head and neck, liver or kidney cancer. CDR3 DNA: TGTGCCAGCACCTGGGACAGCTACAATGAGCAGTTCTTC. Its translation is CASTWDSYNEQFF.